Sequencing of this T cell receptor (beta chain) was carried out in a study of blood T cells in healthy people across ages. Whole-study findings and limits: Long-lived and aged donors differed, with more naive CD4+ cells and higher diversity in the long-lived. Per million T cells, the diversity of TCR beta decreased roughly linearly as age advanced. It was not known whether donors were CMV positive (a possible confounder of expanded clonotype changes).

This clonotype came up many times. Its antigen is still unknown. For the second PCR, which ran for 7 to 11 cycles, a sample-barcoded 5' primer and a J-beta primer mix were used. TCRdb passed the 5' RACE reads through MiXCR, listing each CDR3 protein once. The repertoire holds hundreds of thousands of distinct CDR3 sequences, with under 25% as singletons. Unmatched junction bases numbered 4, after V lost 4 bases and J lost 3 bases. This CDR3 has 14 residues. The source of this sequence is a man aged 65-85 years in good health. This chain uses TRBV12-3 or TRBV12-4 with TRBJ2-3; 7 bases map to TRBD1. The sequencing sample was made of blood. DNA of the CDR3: TGTGCCAGCAGTTGGGGGACAGAGACAGATACGCAGTATTTT. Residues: CASSWGTETDTQYF.